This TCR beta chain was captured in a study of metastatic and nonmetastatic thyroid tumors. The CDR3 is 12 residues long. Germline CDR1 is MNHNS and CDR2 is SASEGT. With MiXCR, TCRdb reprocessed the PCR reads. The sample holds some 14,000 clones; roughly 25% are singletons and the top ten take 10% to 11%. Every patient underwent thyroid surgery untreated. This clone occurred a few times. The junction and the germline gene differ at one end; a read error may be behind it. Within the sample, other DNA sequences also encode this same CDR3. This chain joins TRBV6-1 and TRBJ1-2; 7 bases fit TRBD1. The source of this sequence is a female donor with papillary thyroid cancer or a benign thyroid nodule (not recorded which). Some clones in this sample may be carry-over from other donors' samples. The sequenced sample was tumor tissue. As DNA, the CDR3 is TGTGCCAGCAGTGATCCGGACAGGAGCTACACCTTT. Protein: CASSDPDRSYTF.